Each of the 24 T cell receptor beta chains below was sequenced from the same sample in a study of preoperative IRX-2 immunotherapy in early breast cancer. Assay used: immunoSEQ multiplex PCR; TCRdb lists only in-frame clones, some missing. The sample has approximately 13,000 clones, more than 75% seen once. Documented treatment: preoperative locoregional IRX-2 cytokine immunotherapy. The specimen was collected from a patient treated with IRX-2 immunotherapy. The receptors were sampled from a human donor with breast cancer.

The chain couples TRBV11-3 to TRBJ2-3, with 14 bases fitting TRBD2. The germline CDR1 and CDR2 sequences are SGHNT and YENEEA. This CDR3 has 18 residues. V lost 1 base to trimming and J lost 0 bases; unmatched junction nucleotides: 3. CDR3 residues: CASSLGLAGGLSTDTQYF. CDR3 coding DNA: TGTGCCAGCAGCTTAGGACTAGCGGGGGGGCTGAGCACAGATACGCAGTATTTT.

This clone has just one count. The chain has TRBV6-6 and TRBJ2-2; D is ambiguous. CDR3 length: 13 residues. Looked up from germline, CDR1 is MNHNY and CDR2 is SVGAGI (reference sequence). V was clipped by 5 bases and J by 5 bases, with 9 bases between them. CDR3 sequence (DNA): TGTGCCAGCAGTCAAGACTCTACCGGGGAGCTGTTTTTT. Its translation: CASSQDSTGELFF.

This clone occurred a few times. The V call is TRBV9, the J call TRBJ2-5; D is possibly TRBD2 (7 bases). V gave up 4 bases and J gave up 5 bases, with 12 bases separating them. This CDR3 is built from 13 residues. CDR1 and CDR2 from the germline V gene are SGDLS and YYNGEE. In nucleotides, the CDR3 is TGTGCCAGCAGCCTCGGGGGGCGCGAGACCCAGTACTTC. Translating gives CASSLGGRETQYF.

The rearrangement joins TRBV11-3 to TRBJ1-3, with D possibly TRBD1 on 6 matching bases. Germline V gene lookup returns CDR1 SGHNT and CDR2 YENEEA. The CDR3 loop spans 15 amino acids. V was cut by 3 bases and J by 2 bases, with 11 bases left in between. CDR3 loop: CASSFSGGPGNTIYF. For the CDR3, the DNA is TGTGCCAGCAGCTTTTCCGGGGGGCCTGGAAACACCATATATTTT.

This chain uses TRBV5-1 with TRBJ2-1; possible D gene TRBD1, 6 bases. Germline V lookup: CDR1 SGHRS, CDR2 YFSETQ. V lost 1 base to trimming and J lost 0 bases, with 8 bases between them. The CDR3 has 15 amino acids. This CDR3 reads CASSLYRASYNEQFF. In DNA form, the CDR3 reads TGCGCCAGCAGCTTGTACAGGGCCTCCTACAATGAGCAGTTCTTC.

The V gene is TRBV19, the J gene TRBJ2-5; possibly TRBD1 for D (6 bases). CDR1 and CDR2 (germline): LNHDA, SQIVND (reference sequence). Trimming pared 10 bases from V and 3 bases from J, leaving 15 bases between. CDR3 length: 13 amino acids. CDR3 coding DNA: TGTGCCACCAGGAAGACAGGCGAAGAGACCCAGTACTTC. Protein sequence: CATRKTGEETQYF.

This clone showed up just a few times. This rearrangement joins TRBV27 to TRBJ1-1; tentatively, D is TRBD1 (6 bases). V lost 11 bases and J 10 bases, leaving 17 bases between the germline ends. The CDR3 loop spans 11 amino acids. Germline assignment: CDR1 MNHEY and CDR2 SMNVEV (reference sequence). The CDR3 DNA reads TGTGCCTCGACACAGGGCCTAGCAGCTTTCTTT. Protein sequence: CASTQGLAAFF.

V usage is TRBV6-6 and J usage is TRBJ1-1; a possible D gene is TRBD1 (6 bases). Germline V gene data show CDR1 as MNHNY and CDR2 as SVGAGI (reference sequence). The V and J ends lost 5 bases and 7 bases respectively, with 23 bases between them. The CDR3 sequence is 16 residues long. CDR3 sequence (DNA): TGTGCCAGCAGTCCCCACGCAGGGGAACCCTGGATTGAAGCTTTCTTT. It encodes CASSPHAGEPWIEAFF.

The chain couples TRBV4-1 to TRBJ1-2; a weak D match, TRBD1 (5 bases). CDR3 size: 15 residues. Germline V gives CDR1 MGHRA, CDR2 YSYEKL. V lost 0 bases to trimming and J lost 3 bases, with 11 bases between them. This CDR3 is CASSQDRGSDYGYTF. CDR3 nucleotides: TGCGCCAGCAGCCAAGATAGGGGCAGCGACTATGGCTACACCTTC.

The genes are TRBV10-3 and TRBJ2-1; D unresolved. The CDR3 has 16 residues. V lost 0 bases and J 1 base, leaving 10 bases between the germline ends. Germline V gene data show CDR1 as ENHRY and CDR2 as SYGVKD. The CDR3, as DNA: TGTGCCATCAGTGAGTCTACGCTGGGGTCCTACAATGAGCAGTTCTTC. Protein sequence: CAISESTLGSYNEQFF.

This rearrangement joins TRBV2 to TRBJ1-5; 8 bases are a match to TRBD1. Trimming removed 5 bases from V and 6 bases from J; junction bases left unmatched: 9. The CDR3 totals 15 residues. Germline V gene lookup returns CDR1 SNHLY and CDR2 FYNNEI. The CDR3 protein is CASSSGQGSSQPQHF. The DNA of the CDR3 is TGTGCCAGCAGTTCCGGACAGGGTTCGAGTCAGCCCCAGCATTTT.

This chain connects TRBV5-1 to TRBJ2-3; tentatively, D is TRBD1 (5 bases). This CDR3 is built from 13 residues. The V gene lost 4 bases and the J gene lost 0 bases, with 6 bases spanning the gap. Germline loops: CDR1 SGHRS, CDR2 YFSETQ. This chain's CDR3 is CASSRTSTDTQYF. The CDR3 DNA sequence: TGCGCCAGCAGCCGGACAAGCACAGATACGCAGTATTTT. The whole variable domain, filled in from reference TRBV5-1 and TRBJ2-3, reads KAGVTQTPRYLIKTRGQQVTLSCSPISGHRSVSWYQQTPGQGLQFLFEYFSETQRNKGNFPGRFSGRQFSNSRSEMNVSTLELGDSALYLCASSRTSTDTQYFGPGTRLTVL.

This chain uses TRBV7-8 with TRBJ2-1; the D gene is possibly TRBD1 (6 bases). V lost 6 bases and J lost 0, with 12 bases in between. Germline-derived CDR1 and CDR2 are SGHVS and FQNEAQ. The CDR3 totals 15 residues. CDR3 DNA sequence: TGTGCCAGCAGAGAAGGGGGTAGCTCCTACAATGAGCAGTTCTTC. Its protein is CASREGGSSYNEQFF. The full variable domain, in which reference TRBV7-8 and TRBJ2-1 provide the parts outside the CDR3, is GAGVSQSPRYKVAKRGQDVALRCDPISGHVSLFWYQQALGQGPEFLTYFQNEAQLDKSGLPSDRFFAERPEGSVSTLKIQRTQQEDSAVYLCASREGGSSYNEQFFGPGTRLTVL.

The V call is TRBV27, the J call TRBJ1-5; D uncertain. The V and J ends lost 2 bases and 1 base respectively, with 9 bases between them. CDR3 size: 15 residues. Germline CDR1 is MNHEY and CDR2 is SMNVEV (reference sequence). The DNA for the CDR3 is TGTGCCAGCAGTTTAGAGGCCAGAAGCAATCAGCCCCAGCATTTT. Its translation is CASSLEARSNQPQHF.

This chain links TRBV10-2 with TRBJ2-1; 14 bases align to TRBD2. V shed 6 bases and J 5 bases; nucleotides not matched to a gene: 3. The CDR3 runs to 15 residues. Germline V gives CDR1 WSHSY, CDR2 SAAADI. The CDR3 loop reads CASRGLAGENNEQFF. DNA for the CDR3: TGCGCCAGCAGGGGACTAGCGGGGGAAAACAATGAGCAGTTCTTC.

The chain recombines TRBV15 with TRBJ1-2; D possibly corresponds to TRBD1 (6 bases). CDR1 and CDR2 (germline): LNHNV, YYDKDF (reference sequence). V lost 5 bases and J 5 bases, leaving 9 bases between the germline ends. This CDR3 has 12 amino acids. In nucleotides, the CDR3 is TGTGCCACCAGCGGTACAGGGTATGGCTACACCTTC. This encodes CATSGTGYGYTF.

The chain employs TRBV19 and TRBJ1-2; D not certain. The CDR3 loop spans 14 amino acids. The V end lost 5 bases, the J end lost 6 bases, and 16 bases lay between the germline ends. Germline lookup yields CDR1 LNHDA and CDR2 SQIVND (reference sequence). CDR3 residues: CASSFRGQKDGYTF. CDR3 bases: TGTGCCAGTAGTTTCCGAGGCCAGAAGGATGGCTACACCTTC.

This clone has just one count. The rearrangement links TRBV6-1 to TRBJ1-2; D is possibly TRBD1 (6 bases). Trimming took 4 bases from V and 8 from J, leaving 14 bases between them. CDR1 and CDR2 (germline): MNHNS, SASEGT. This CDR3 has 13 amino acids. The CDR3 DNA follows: TGTGCCAGCAGTGGTTTCAGGGGTGAGGGCTACACCTTC. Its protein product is CASSGFRGEGYTF.

CDR3 coding DNA: TGTGCCAGCTCACCCGGGATTAATGAAAAACTGTTTTTT. Translated: CASSPGINEKLFF. The genes are TRBV18 and TRBJ1-4; D remains unclear. The CDR3 spans 13 residues. Germline-derived CDR1 and CDR2 are KGHSH and LQKENI. V was trimmed by 3 bases and J by 4 bases, leaving 6 bases between them.

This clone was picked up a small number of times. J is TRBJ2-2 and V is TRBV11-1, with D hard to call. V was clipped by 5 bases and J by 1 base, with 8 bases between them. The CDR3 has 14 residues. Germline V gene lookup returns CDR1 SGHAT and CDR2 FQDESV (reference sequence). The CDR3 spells CASSRVGNTGELFF. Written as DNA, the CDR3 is TGTGCCAGCAGCCGGGTGGGGAACACCGGGGAGCTGTTTTTT.

The chain's CDR3 is CASSGGQATNEKLFF. The DNA of the CDR3 is TGCGCCAGCAGCGGCGGACAGGCAACTAATGAAAAACTGTTTTTT. The rearrangement uses TRBV5-1 and TRBJ1-4; 7 bases line up with TRBD1. This CDR3 region has 15 residues. V was pared by 4 bases and J by 0 bases, with 3 bases of the junction left unmatched. From germline, CDR1 is SGHRS and CDR2 YFSETQ.

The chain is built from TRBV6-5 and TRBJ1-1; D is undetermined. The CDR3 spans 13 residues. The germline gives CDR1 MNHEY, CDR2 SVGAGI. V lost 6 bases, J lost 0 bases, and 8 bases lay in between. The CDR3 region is CASSVNVNTEAFF. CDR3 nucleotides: TGTGCCAGCAGCGTTAACGTGAACACTGAAGCTTTCTTT.

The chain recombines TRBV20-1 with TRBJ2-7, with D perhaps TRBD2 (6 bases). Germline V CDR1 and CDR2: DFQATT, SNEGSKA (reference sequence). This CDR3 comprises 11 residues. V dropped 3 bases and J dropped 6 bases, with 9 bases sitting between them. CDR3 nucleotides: TGCAGTGCTAGTCGGGGAGGCGAGCAGTACGTC. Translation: CSASRGGEQYV.

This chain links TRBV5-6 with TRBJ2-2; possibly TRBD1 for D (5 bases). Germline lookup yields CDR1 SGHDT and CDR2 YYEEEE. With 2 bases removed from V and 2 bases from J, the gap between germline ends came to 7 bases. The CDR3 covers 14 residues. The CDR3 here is CASSLQANTGELFF. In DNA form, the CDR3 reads TGTGCCAGCAGCTTACAGGCCAACACCGGGGAGCTGTTTTTT.